This T cell receptor beta chain was observed in a study of blood T cells in healthy people across ages. Notes on the study in general: Underestimates were what the diversity estimates from one million T cells were considered to be. The study found more naive CD4+ cells and higher diversity in long-lived than aged donors.

The second PCR ran about 6 to 11 cycles with a sample-barcoded 5' primer and J-beta primers. MiXCR, applied by TCRdb to the 5' RACE reads, yields one record per CDR3 protein. Of under 2,000,000 distinct CDR3 sequences in the sample, roughly 49% are singletons; the top ten hold less than 2.5%. The CDR3 runs 16 residues. Between the trimmed V and J ends, which lost 0 bases and 0 bases, there was a span of 12 bases. Germline CDR1 and CDR2: LGHNA and YSLEER. The donors, healthy Caucasians from Russia, were aged about 6 to 100. The sample holds a few counts of this clonotype. The antigen is not known. Sequenced sample: blood. This chain uses TRBV4-3 with TRBJ2-7; maybe TRBD1 (5 bases). The TCR comes from a woman between 35 and 50 years old in good health. CDR3 sequence (DNA): TGCGCCAGCAGCCAAGATCTTAGGGGTAGCTCCTACGAGCAGTACTTC. As protein: CASSQDLRGSSYEQYF.